Described below is a single T cell receptor (beta chain) sequence and its context. Its antigen is undetermined. TCRdb keeps only in-frame clones here, not all; method: immunoSEQ multiplex PCR. The data contain under 200,000 clones, 92% of them singletons. V lost 1 base to trimming and J lost 0 bases, with 13 bases between them. CDR1 is LGHDT, CDR2 YNNKEL, per germline (reference sequence). The CDR3 contains 18 residues. This record belongs to a study of T cell responses to AZD1222 COVID-19 vaccine. Points from the study as a whole: Dominant CD4 TCR responses targeted spike regions 160-218 and 743-854. Donors were largely white British and mainly female; clonal diversity was possibly underestimated. Rises in breadth and depth of Spike-specific TCRs came after two AZD1222 doses. Reportedly, close to half of spike-specific TCRs are directed against unmutated variant regions.

The sample here was peripheral blood, taken on day 0 of MenACWY control vaccination. The chain is built from TRBV3-1 (or the pseudogene TRBV3-2) and TRBJ2-6, with D possibly matching TRBD1 (6 bases). This TCR was sampled from an adult in good health. The CDR3, as DNA: TGTGCCAGCAGCCAAGTGGCCAGGGGCGGCTCTGGGGCCAACGTCCTGACTTTC. Translated: CASSQVARGGSGANVLTF.